Each of the 21 T cell receptor beta chains below was sequenced from the same sample in a study of T cell repertoires in cytomegalovirus infection. TCRdb re-derived calls from the reads in MiXCR, one entry per CDR3 protein. The sample consists of around 330,000 distinct CDR3 sequences, 15% to 20% of them appearing once. Sequencing used PBMCs. The receptors derive from a human donor in good health (CMV status not recorded). Some clones in this sample may be carry-over from other donors' samples.

This clonotype has more than one count but fewer than ten. Compared with germline, one end of the junction differs, possibly owing to a read error. The chain employs TRBV4-1 and TRBJ2-4; D remains unclear. The CDR3 runs to 14 residues. CDR1 is MGHRA and CDR2 is YSYEKL in the germline V gene. The CDR3 reads CASSQDAETGIQYF. The CDR3 region has the DNA TGTGCCAGCAGCCAAGATGCGGAAACGGGCATTCAGTACTTC.

The gene calls are TRBV6-5 and TRBJ2-7; D might be TRBD1 (5 bases). The germline V gene has CDR1 MNHEY and CDR2 SVGAGI. The CDR3 runs to 17 residues. V lost 0 bases and J 7 bases, leaving 22 bases between the germline ends. The CDR3 sequence is CASSYSRRGPGAGEQYF. CDR3 coding DNA: TGTGCCAGCAGTTACTCGAGAAGGGGCCCTGGCGCAGGGGAGCAGTACTTC.

The sample holds many counts of this clonotype. The genes are TRBV7-8 and TRBJ2-5; 11 nucleotides agree with TRBD2. The length of the CDR3 is 16 residues. With V trimmed by 3 bases and J by 2 bases, 5 bases remained unmatched. Germline V gives CDR1 SGHVS, CDR2 FQNEAQ. The CDR3 here is CASSFGASGGQETQYF. The CDR3 bases are TGTGCCAGCAGCTTTGGGGCTAGCGGGGGGCAAGAGACCCAGTACTTC.

The chain uses TRBV6-2 or TRBV6-3 and TRBJ2-1; 14 nucleotides line up with TRBD2. The germline CDR1 and CDR2 sequences are MNHEY and SVGEGT. The CDR3 covers 19 residues. V dropped 3 bases and J dropped 2; count of bases not matched to a gene: 9. The CDR3 DNA follows: TGTGCCAGCAGTTATACCCCCGGACTAGCGGGGGGAACCTACAATGAGCAGTTCTTC. Protein: CASSYTPGLAGGTYNEQFF.

This clonotype was seen repeatedly, ten times or more. The CDR3, as DNA: TGCAGTGCTCCTCCACGGCAGGGCTCACCCCTCCACTTT. Translated, it gives CSAPPRQGSPLHF. The chain combines TRBV20-1 with TRBJ1-6, with D perhaps TRBD1 (5 bases). CDR1 and CDR2 (germline): DFQATT, SNEGSKA (reference sequence). The CDR3 is 13 residues long. Trimming pared 5 bases from V and 10 bases from J, leaving 15 bases between.

This clonotype was observed a single time. The J gene is TRBJ2-3, the V gene TRBV7-6, with 7 positions matching TRBD2. This CDR3 comprises 17 residues. Germline assignment: CDR1 SGHVS and CDR2 FNYEAQ. The V gene end was trimmed by 5 bases and the J gene end by 2 bases; junction bases not matched to a gene: 13. The CDR3 sequence is CASSPGTDSGNTDTQYF. CDR3 DNA: TGTGCCAGCAGCCCCGGGACTGACAGCGGGAACACAGATACGCAGTATTTT.

This clonotype appeared many times. V is TRBV7-6 and J is TRBJ1-5; no reliable D call. The CDR3 covers 15 residues. Trimming removed 5 bases at V and 3 bases at J, with 14 bases between. Per germline, CDR1 SGHVS and CDR2 FNYEAQ. CDR3 loop: CASSLVSGNNQPQHF. CDR3 DNA sequence: TGTGCCAGCAGCCTCGTATCGGGAAACAATCAGCCCCAGCATTTT.

Many counts were recorded for this clonotype. V gene TRBV7-3 combines with J gene TRBJ2-5; TRBD1 might be the D (7 bases). Trimming removed 5 bases at V and 1 base at J, with 11 bases between. This CDR3 contains 14 residues. Germline V gene lookup returns CDR1 SGHTA and CDR2 FQGTGA. In nucleotides, the CDR3 is TGTGCCAGCAGCCGACAGGGAGGCCAAGAGACCCAGTACTTC. It yields the protein CASSRQGGQETQYF.

This clonotype was observed many times. The chain carries TRBV7-2 and TRBJ2-3, with unresolved D. The ends were cut back, 3 bases at V and 3 bases at J, with 13 bases in the middle. The CDR3 totals 15 residues. Germline V gene lookup returns CDR1 SGHTA and CDR2 FQGNSA. The CDR3 bases are TGTGCCAGCAGCTTGTCCGTTTGGGGTACAGATACGCAGTATTTT. Protein: CASSLSVWGTDTQYF. The variable domain in full, with the rest retrieved from reference TRBV7-2 and TRBJ2-3, is GAGVSQSPSNKVTEKGKDVELRCDPISGHTALYWYRQSLGQGLEFLIYFQGNSAPDKSGLPSDRFSAERTGGSVSTLTIQRTQQEDSAVYLCASSLSVWGTDTQYFGPGTRLTVL.

The chain joins TRBV11-2 to TRBJ2-5, with 7 bases lining up with TRBD2. Germline loops: CDR1 SGHAT, CDR2 FQNNGV. The junction had 5 bases not matched to a gene; V was cut back by 5 bases and J by 2 bases. The CDR3 extends over 14 amino acids. CDR3 loop: CASSPRLAQETQYF. The CDR3 DNA follows: TGTGCCAGCAGCCCCAGACTAGCTCAAGAGACCCAGTACTTC.

The V gene is TRBV6-6, the J gene TRBJ1-1, with D hard to call. The CDR3 runs to 12 residues. Between the trimmed V and J ends, which lost 7 bases and 2 bases, there was a span of 8 bases. CDR1 is MNHNY, CDR2 SVGAGI, per germline (reference sequence). The CDR3 DNA sequence: TGTGCCAGCACCCCCGACAACACTGAAGCTTTCTTT. This translates into CASTPDNTEAFF.

The sample holds a few counts of this clonotype. V usage is TRBV20-1 and J usage is TRBJ2-7, with 7 bases fitting TRBD1. The germline V gene encodes CDR1 DFQATT and CDR2 SNEGSKA (reference sequence). The CDR3 runs to 14 residues. With 0 bases clipped from V and 3 bases from J, the junction kept 5 bases outside the gene matches. CDR3 sequence: CSARDRAGGYEQYF. The DNA for the CDR3 is TGCAGTGCTAGAGATAGAGCAGGGGGCTACGAGCAGTACTTC.

The chain links TRBV11-2 to TRBJ2-5; possible D gene TRBD2, 5 bases. V lost 3 bases and J 3 bases, leaving 8 bases between the germline ends. The CDR3 loop spans 13 amino acids. Germline CDR1 SGHAT, CDR2 FQNNGV. The CDR3 region has the DNA TGTGCCAGCAGCTTGTACGGGGAAGAGACCCAGTACTTC. Translating gives CASSLYGEETQYF.

The chain couples TRBV29-1 to TRBJ1-1; D unresolved. Germline V CDR1 and CDR2: SQVTM, ANQGSEA. Deletions cut 2 bases from V and 1 base from J, with 8 bases between. This CDR3 has 13 amino acids. CDR3 nucleotide sequence: TGCAGCGTTGAAATAGGCGGGAACACTGAAGCTTTCTTT. Its translation: CSVEIGGNTEAFF.

This clonotype was detected many times. The chain employs TRBV4-1 and TRBJ2-5; 9 bases are a match to TRBD2. In germline, CDR1 is MGHRA, CDR2 YSYEKL. There are 17 residues in the CDR3. The V gene end was trimmed by 1 base and the J gene end by 2 bases; junction bases not matched to a gene: 8. The CDR3 protein is CASSQVRSSGGQETQYF. For the CDR3, the DNA is TGCGCCAGCAGCCAAGTGAGGAGTAGCGGGGGTCAAGAGACCCAGTACTTC.

This clonotype was seen a few times. The V gene is TRBV12-3 or TRBV12-4, the J gene TRBJ2-1; D may be TRBD1 (6 bases). The ends were cut back, 6 bases at V and 5 bases at J, with 8 bases in the middle. CDR3 length: 12 amino acids. CDR3 sequence reads: CASRDSNNEQFF. The CDR3 DNA reads TGTGCCAGCAGGGACAGTAACAATGAGCAGTTCTTC.

V usage is TRBV11-2 and J usage is TRBJ2-1; D not certain. From germline, CDR1 is SGHAT and CDR2 FQNNGV. This CDR3 region has 12 residues. The germline V and J ends were trimmed by 1 base and 9 bases, with 7 bases remaining between them. CDR3 DNA sequence: TGTGCCAGCAGCTTAGCCGTTCCTGAGCAGTTCTTC. It specifies CASSLAVPEQFF.

As to this clonotype: This sequence may be a read error, since a much larger clone differs from it by one base. The chain carries TRBV12-3 or TRBV12-4 and TRBJ1-1, with no clear D. The CDR3 is 13 residues long. Trimming shortened V by 6 bases and J by 4 bases, and 12 bases separated the two germline ends. Written as DNA, the CDR3 is TGTGCCAGCAGCCGAGGTTTGACCACTGAAGCTTTCTTT. Protein: CASSRGLTTEAFF.

The chain is built from TRBV5-6 and TRBJ2-3; no firm D call. V lost 6 bases and J 2 bases, leaving 16 bases between the germline ends. Germline CDR1 is SGHDT and CDR2 is YYEEEE. The CDR3 is 15 amino acids. CDR3 sequence: CASTEAARFTDTQYF. The CDR3 coding sequence is TGTGCCAGCACCGAGGCGGCCCGATTCACAGATACGCAGTATTTT.

This clonotype was recorded a few times. The chain joins TRBV9 to TRBJ2-7; D remains ambiguous. There are 15 residues in the CDR3. Germline lookup yields CDR1 SGDLS and CDR2 YYNGEE. Trimming took 0 bases from V and 6 from J, leaving 16 bases between them. The CDR3 loop reads CASSVGPELWVEQYF. The CDR3, as DNA: TGTGCCAGCAGCGTAGGACCAGAGCTTTGGGTCGAGCAGTACTTC.

The sample holds a few counts of this clonotype. This sequence joins TRBV29-1 and TRBJ2-7; possibly TRBD1 for D (7 bases). Trimming cost V 1 base and J 2 bases, with 15 bases left between them. The length of the CDR3 is 15 residues. CDR1 is SQVTM, CDR2 ANQGSEA, per germline. Here the CDR3 DNA reads TGCAGCGTTGAAGGTCGGGCGGGGACAGCCTACGAGCAGTACTTC. Encoded protein: CSVEGRAGTAYEQYF.